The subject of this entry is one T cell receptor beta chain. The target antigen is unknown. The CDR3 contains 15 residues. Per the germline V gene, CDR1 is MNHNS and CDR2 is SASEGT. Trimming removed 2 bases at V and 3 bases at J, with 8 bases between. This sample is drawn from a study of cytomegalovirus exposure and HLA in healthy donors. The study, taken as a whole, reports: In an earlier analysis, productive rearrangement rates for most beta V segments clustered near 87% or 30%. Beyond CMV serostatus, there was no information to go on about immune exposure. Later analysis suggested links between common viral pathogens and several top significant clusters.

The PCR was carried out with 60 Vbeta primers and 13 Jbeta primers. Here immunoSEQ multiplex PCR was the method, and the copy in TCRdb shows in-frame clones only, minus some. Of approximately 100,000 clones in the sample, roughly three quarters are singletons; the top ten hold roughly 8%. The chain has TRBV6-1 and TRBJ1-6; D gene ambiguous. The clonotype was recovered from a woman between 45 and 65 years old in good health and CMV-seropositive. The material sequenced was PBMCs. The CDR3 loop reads CASSERFHYNSPLHF. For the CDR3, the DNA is TGTGCCAGCAGTGAACGGTTCCACTATAATTCACCCCTCCACTTT.